This TCR beta chain was identified during a study of blood T cell repertoires in COVID-19. For the study at large: Sites in the United States, Italy and Spain provided acute and convalescent COVID-19 samples.

CDR1 MGHRA and CDR2 YSYEKL come from the germline V gene. The V gene lost 1 base and the J gene lost 10 bases, with 20 bases spanning the gap. The CDR3 has 17 amino acids. Some clones are missing from TCRdb's copy, which holds only in-frame ones; the method was immunoSEQ multiplex PCR. The repertoire holds 150,000 or so clones, with roughly 80% as singletons. This sequence was found in an older woman with acute or convalescent COVID-19. The V call is TRBV4-1, the J call TRBJ1-6; D gene unclear. Sequences were obtained from peripheral blood. CDR3: CASSQAPYGGLGSPLHF. The CDR3, as DNA: TGCGCCAGCAGCCAAGCTCCCTACGGAGGGTTGGGCTCACCCCTCCACTTT.